Following are 25 T cell receptor beta chains from one sample sequenced in a study of graft-versus-host responses after intestinal transplantation. Only in-frame clones appear in the TCRdb table, and some are missing; sequencing was by immunoSEQ multiplex PCR. This table has 25,000 to 30,000 clones, approximately 80% appearing once. Tissue from the graft was processed to free its intraepithelial and lamina propria lymphocytes. The sample in question was ileum tissue, obtained 98 days after intestinal transplantation. These TCRs come from a human patient who received an intestinal transplant, so some T cells may come from the graft donor.

The chain carries TRBV6-5 and TRBJ2-5, with D hard to call. This CDR3 has 16 residues. The germline CDR1 and CDR2 sequences are MNHEY and SVGAGI. Trimming stripped 0 bases from V and 2 bases from J, with 13 bases between. The CDR3 DNA sequence: TGTGCCAGCAGTTACTCTGGCGCCACCAGACAAGAGACCCAGTACTTC. This translates into CASSYSGATRQETQYF.

This clone has just a few counts. V gene TRBV5-1 combines with J gene TRBJ2-1; 10 bases align to TRBD1. The CDR3 contains 16 residues. Germline lookup yields CDR1 SGHRS and CDR2 YFSETQ. J was trimmed by 5 bases and V by 0 bases; bases with no gene match: 5. CDR3 in amino acids: CASSLDPGQGNNEQFF. The CDR3 bases are TGCGCCAGCAGCTTGGACCCGGGACAGGGGAACAATGAGCAGTTCTTC.

This rearrangement joins TRBV7-9 to TRBJ1-1, with D possibly TRBD1 on 6 matching bases. Germline V gene sequence: CDR1 SEHNR, CDR2 FQNEAQ (reference sequence). The CDR3 consists of 17 residues. Trimming pared 4 bases from V and 5 bases from J, leaving 23 bases between. CDR3 loop: CASSSVGRGVLETEAFF. The DNA for the CDR3 is TGTGCCAGCAGCTCCGTTGGGAGGGGGGTCCTTGAGACTGAAGCTTTCTTT.

By sample share, this clone is medium-sized (0.01 to 0.1%). This rearrangement joins TRBV7-9 to TRBJ1-2; no reliable D call. V was shortened by 3 bases and J by 5 bases, with 13 bases between the two germline ends. CDR3 length: 14 amino acids. Germline V lookup: CDR1 SEHNR, CDR2 FQNEAQ (reference sequence). This chain's CDR3 is CASSFSYVEYGYTF. The CDR3, as DNA: TGTGCCAGCAGCTTTAGCTATGTCGAGTATGGCTACACCTTC. Full variable domain (remainder filled in from reference TRBV7-9 and TRBJ1-2): DTGVSQNPRHKITKRGQNVTFRCDPISEHNRLYWYRQTLGQGPEFLTYFQNEAQLEKSRLLSDRFSAERPKGSFSTLEIQRTEQGDSAMYLCASSFSYVEYGYTFGSGTRLTVV.

The chain joins TRBV7-8 to TRBJ2-5; D is perhaps TRBD1 (5 bases). This CDR3 has 13 residues. Germline V gene sequence: CDR1 SGHVS, CDR2 FQNEAQ. Trimming took off 0 bases at V and 6 bases at J, with 8 bases between the two ends. The CDR3 loop is CASSLAQGQTQYF. CDR3 nucleotide sequence: TGTGCCAGCAGCTTAGCGCAGGGCCAGACCCAGTACTTC.

The chain has TRBV29-1 and TRBJ1-2; D not resolved. The CDR3 has 11 residues. Trimming cost V 6 bases and J 3 bases, with 8 bases left between them. Germline V gene sequence: CDR1 SQVTM, CDR2 ANQGSEA. The CDR3 region has the DNA TGCAGCGTACGAGGGTACTATGGCTACACCTTC. This encodes CSVRGYYGYTF. The whole variable domain, filled in from reference TRBV29-1 and TRBJ1-2, reads SAVISQKPSRDICQRGTSLTIQCQVDSQVTMMFWYRQQPGQSLTLIATANQGSEATYESGFVIDKFPISRPNLTFSTLTVSNMSPEDSSIYLCSVRGYYGYTFGSGTRLTVV.

The chain employs TRBV10-2 and TRBJ2-1; 9 nucleotides agree with TRBD1. The CDR3 has 15 residues. V gave up 8 bases and J gave up 2 bases; unmatched junction bases: 7. CDR1 WSHSY and CDR2 SAAADI come from the germline V gene. CDR3 loop: CASEPGQGPYNEQFF. The CDR3 DNA reads TGCGCCAGCGAGCCGGGACAGGGTCCCTACAATGAGCAGTTCTTC.

The chain couples TRBV5-6 to TRBJ1-3; D is undetermined. CDR3 length equals 12 residues. Germline V lookup: CDR1 SGHDT, CDR2 YYEEEE. The V end lost 2 bases, the J end lost 4 bases, and 4 bases lay between the germline ends. Here the CDR3 reads CASSFTGNTIYF. DNA for the CDR3: TGTGCCAGCAGCTTTACAGGAAACACCATATATTTT.

Note on this clone: The junction shows a germline mismatch at one end, possibly a read error. This sequence joins TRBV14 and TRBJ1-2; TRBD1 matches 10 bases. Per germline, CDR1 SGHDN and CDR2 FVKESK. CDR3 length equals 16 residues. CDR3 bases: TGTGCCAGCAGTCAAGGGGGACAGGGGTCGACCTATGGCTACACCTTC. It encodes CASSQGGQGSTYGYTF.

The rearrangement joins TRBV11-3 to TRBJ2-2, with 10 bases fitting TRBD1. The CDR3 is 16 amino acids. From germline, CDR1 is SGHNT and CDR2 YENEEA. Losses at the gene ends were 5 bases for V and 3 bases for J; bases not matched to a gene: 6. In DNA form, the CDR3 reads TGTGCCAGCAGCCCCTTGGGACAGGGGTACACCGGGGAGCTGTTTTTT. Amino acid sequence: CASSPLGQGYTGELFF.

V gene TRBV5-4 combines with J gene TRBJ1-1, with D hard to call. The CDR3 contains 14 residues. Germline V CDR1 and CDR2: SGHNT, YYREEE (reference sequence). Trimming shortened V by 2 bases and J by 3 bases, and 11 bases separated the two germline ends. This CDR3 is CASSFVAGDTEAFF. CDR3 sequence (DNA): TGTGCCAGCAGCTTTGTTGCCGGAGACACTGAAGCTTTCTTT. Supplemented by reference TRBV5-4 and TRBJ1-1, the full variable domain reads ETGVTQSPTHLIKTRGQQVTLRCSSQSGHNTVSWYQQALGQGPQFIFQYYREEENGRGNFPPRFSGLQFPNYSSELNVNALELDDSALYLCASSFVAGDTEAFFGQGTRLTVV.

The genes are TRBV5-1 and TRBJ2-7; 8 bases map to TRBD1. The CDR3 is 15 residues long. Germline-derived CDR1 and CDR2 are SGHRS and YFSETQ. Losses at the gene ends were 0 bases for V and 6 bases for J; bases not matched to a gene: 8. CDR3 protein: CASSLVPQGAIEQYF. For the CDR3, the DNA is TGCGCCAGCAGCTTGGTACCCCAGGGGGCGATCGAGCAGTACTTC.

V gene TRBV9 combines with J gene TRBJ2-3; no firm D call. There are 15 residues in the CDR3. Per germline, CDR1 SGDLS and CDR2 YYNGEE. V lost 3 bases to trimming and J lost 2 bases, with 13 bases between them. As DNA, the CDR3 is TGTGCCAGCAGCGCCACAAGTACTTTCACAGATACGCAGTATTTT. Translation: CASSATSTFTDTQYF.

The chain recombines TRBV7-9 with TRBJ2-7; weak D call: TRBD1 (5 bases). Trimming removed 5 bases at V and 4 bases at J, with 6 bases between. Germline V CDR1 and CDR2: SEHNR, FQNEAQ (reference sequence). This CDR3 is built from 11 residues. The CDR3 bases are TGTGCCAGCAGCCCAGGGTACGAGCAGTACTTC. Translation gives CASSPGYEQYF. The full variable domain, rest sourced from reference TRBV7-9 and TRBJ2-7, is DTGVSQNPRHKITKRGQNVTFRCDPISEHNRLYWYRQTLGQGPEFLTYFQNEAQLEKSRLLSDRFSAERPKGSFSTLEIQRTEQGDSAMYLCASSPGYEQYFGPGTRLTVT.

CDR3 sequence: CASSISDSDTQYF. In DNA form, the CDR3 reads TGTGCCAGTAGCATATCAGATTCAGATACGCAGTATTTT. The rearrangement joins TRBV19 to TRBJ2-3; D unclear. The CDR3 is 13 residues long. Per the germline V gene, CDR1 is LNHDA and CDR2 is SQIVND (reference sequence). Trimming took 6 bases from V and 4 from J, leaving 11 bases between them.

The chain links TRBV7-9 to TRBJ1-1, with D possibly being TRBD1 (6 bases). Trimming stripped 1 base from V and 2 bases from J, with 14 bases between. The CDR3 is made up of 16 amino acids. CDR1 is SEHNR and CDR2 is FQNEAQ in the germline V gene (reference sequence). In DNA form, the CDR3 reads TGTGCCAGCAGCTTAGTCGCGGGGGCTCTTAACACTGAAGCTTTCTTT. It specifies CASSLVAGALNTEAFF.

V and J are TRBV18 and TRBJ2-5; perhaps TRBD1 as D (5 bases). V lost 5 bases and J lost 7, with 14 bases in between. The CDR3 is 13 residues long. Germline V gene data show CDR1 as KGHSH and CDR2 as LQKENI. Here the CDR3 DNA reads TGTGCCAGCTCAGACAGACAGTCCGGGACCCAGTACTTC. It specifies CASSDRQSGTQYF.

V and J are TRBV7-8 and TRBJ2-2; TRBD2 matches 15 bases. V lost 3 bases to trimming and J lost 1 base; unmatched junction nucleotides: 6. Germline loops: CDR1 SGHVS, CDR2 FQNEAQ. The CDR3 has 19 residues. The CDR3 reads CASSFRTSGGALNTGELFF. The CDR3 coding sequence is TGTGCCAGCAGCTTCCGGACTAGCGGGGGGGCGTTGAACACCGGGGAGCTGTTTTTT.

The V gene is TRBV7-9, the J gene TRBJ1-6, with D perhaps matching TRBD1 (6 bases). From germline, CDR1 is SEHNR and CDR2 FQNEAQ (reference sequence). The CDR3 has 14 amino acids. With 10 bases removed from V and 8 bases from J, the gap between germline ends came to 18 bases. CDR3 sequence (DNA): TGTGCCATCCCAGGGGCGCCCTGGGATTCACCCCTCCACTTT. Translating it yields CAIPGAPWDSPLHF.

The chain has TRBV2 and TRBJ1-1, with D maybe TRBD1 (5 bases). The CDR3 is 12 amino acids. Germline V gene lookup returns CDR1 SNHLY and CDR2 FYNNEI. V lost 11 bases to trimming and J lost 11 bases, with 21 bases between them. The CDR3 nucleotides are TGTGCCGCTATGTCCCAGGGCCAGAGGGCTTTCTTT. This encodes CAAMSQGQRAFF.

The chain joins TRBV5-4 to TRBJ2-1; maybe TRBD2 (6 bases). Germline loops: CDR1 SGHNT, CDR2 YYREEE (reference sequence). Trimming stripped 3 bases from V and 7 bases from J, with 14 bases between. This CDR3 contains 14 residues. The CDR3 spells CASSWGRERNEQFF. DNA of the CDR3: TGTGCCAGCAGCTGGGGCCGGGAGCGAAATGAGCAGTTCTTC.

The chain couples TRBV11-2 to TRBJ2-7, with D maybe TRBD2 (5 bases). The germline V gene has CDR1 SGHAT and CDR2 FQNNGV. CDR3 length: 14 amino acids. V was clipped by 2 bases and J by 5 bases, with 13 bases between them. CDR3 in amino acids: CASSLSPGSDEQYF. The CDR3 bases are TGTGCCAGCAGCTTATCCCCGGGGAGCGACGAGCAGTACTTC.

The chain joins TRBV27 to TRBJ2-7; TRBD1 matches 10 bases. With V trimmed by 5 bases and J by 2 bases, 9 bases remained unmatched. There are 16 residues in the CDR3. The V gene's germline CDR1 is MNHEY and CDR2 SMNVEV (reference sequence). The CDR3 reads CASSPLGQGVPYEQYF. As DNA, the CDR3 is TGTGCCAGCAGTCCCCTAGGACAGGGGGTCCCCTACGAGCAGTACTTC.

V gene TRBV14 combines with J gene TRBJ1-6; D is undetermined. Germline V gene lookup returns CDR1 SGHDN and CDR2 FVKESK. V shed 5 bases and J shed 7 bases, with 12 bases lying between them. CDR3 size: 14 residues. The CDR3 sequence is CASSLRVGNSPLHF. In DNA, the CDR3 is TGTGCCAGCAGCTTGAGGGTCGGCAATTCACCCCTCCACTTT. Complete variable domain (other parts from reference TRBV14 and TRBJ1-6): EAGVTQFPSHSVIEKGQTVTLRCDPISGHDNLYWYRRVMGKEIKFLLHFVKESKQDESGMPNNRFLAERTGGTYSTLKVQPAELEDSGVYFCASSLRVGNSPLHFGNGTRLTVT.

The CDR3 loop is CASSLPGGLGEQFF. The CDR3 DNA is TGTGCCAGCAGCTTACCAGGGGGCTTAGGTGAGCAGTTCTTC. The chain joins TRBV7-3 to TRBJ2-1, with 8 bases identical to TRBD1. This CDR3 has 14 amino acids. Per the germline V gene, CDR1 is SGHTA and CDR2 is FQGTGA. The V and J ends lost 2 bases and 9 bases, in that order; junction bases with no gene match: 6.